These T cell receptor beta chains were read from a single sample in a study of tumour-infiltrating T cells in Burkitt lymphoma. Here immunoSEQ multiplex PCR was the method, and the copy in TCRdb shows in-frame clones only, minus some. Of around 1,300 clones listed, 93% are singletons. The material sequenced was tumor tissue. These receptors originate from a human donor with diffuse large B-cell lymphoma. The conserved cysteine and the conserved F or W are not part of the CDR3 here. Clone size, where shown, is once, few, many, or a class for clones that have expanded.

length	J	V	size	CDR3
10	TRBJ2-3	TRBV28	.	ASSSTTDTQY
12	TRBJ2-7	TRBV5-1	.	ASSPGGNSYEQY
13	TRBJ2-3	TRBV19	.	ASKSERGDTDTQY
10	TRBJ1-1	TRBV19	.	ASSIWTEEAF
11	TRBJ2-3	TRBV7-9	.	ASLSRSTDTQY
12	TRBJ1-1	TRBV7-2	.	ASSLGRLNTEAF
14	TRBJ2-3	TRBV7-9	.	ASSYRLAGNTDTQY
14	TRBJ2-3	TRBV7-6	.	ASSRPQGLDTDTQY
11	TRBJ2-1	TRBV5-1	.	ASSLGTGVEQF
14	TRBJ1-6	TRBV19	.	ATQQGPSSYNSPLH
11	TRBJ2-7	TRBV19	.	ASSIGQSYEQY
13	TRBJ1-4	TRBV5-1	.	ASSLEDGINEKLF
11	TRBJ1-1	TRBV28	few	ASSWQGSDEAF
16	TRBJ1-2	TRBV5-5	.	ASSLSYWGTVSNYGYT
15	TRBJ1-2	TRBV27	.	ASSLSAGEVYNYGYT
10	TRBJ2-3	TRBV29-1	.	SVEGGTDTQY
11	TRBJ1-1	TRBV5-1	.	ASSLDLNTEAF
13	TRBJ1-3	TRBV2	.	ASIGGPGSGNTIY
9	TRBJ2-5	TRBV20-1	.	SASGGGTQY
11	TRBJ1-2	TRBV5-1	.	ASRWASGYGYT
10	TRBJ1-1	TRBV10-2	.	ASSLEGAEAF
9	TRBJ2-7	TRBV20-1	.	SAREKDEQY
13	TRBJ1-2	TRBV29-1	.	SVEGRTGAGYGYT
12	TRBJ1-1	TRBV9	.	ASSVARKNTEAF
10	TRBJ1-5	TRBV6-5	.	ASRRADQPQH
14	TRBJ1-1	TRBV6-1	.	ASSERQGIIGTEAF
16	TRBJ2-3	TRBV19	.	ASSSRLAGALLVDTQY
16	TRBJ2-3	TRBV28	.	ASRGRRQLNVHTDTQY
12	TRBJ1-2	TRBV4-3	.	ASSSGGSGYGYT
11	TRBJ2-1	TRBV5-4	.	ASSEERGIEQF
11	TRBJ2-7	TRBV2	.	ASSEGRELEQY
12	TRBJ1-2	TRBV4-3	.	ASSQDEGLGGYT
13	TRBJ2-1	TRBV4-1	.	ASSQLRDRANEQF
17	TRBJ2-2	TRBV19	.	ASTPLRTGAASNTGELF
10	TRBJ1-1	TRBV7-9	.	ASSLTEPEAF
13	TRBJ1-5	TRBV6-1	.	ASLPLRRGNQPQH
12	TRBJ2-1	TRBV30	.	AWSAGGGFDEQF
13	TRBJ1-5	TRBV28	once	ASSLVAGNVQPQH
12	TRBJ1-5	TRBV30	.	AWSVPDGGQPQH
13	TRBJ2-3	TRBV5-1	.	ASSIQAGSTDTQY
9	TRBJ1-2	TRBV29-1	.	SAIDSYGYT
13	TRBJ2-7	TRBV5-1	.	ASSINRVTPYEQY
9	TRBJ2-7	TRBV7-9	.	ASRERYEQY
15	TRBJ2-1	TRBV5-1	.	ASSLLSSAYLYNEQF
11	TRBJ1-4	TRBV7-9	.	ASSTWTGEKLF
11	TRBJ2-3	TRBV4-3	once	ASSQTREGAQY
15	TRBJ1-1	TRBV18	.	ASSTGSVTFLNTEAF
10	TRBJ1-1	TRBV5-8	once	ASSHGNTEAF
12	TRBJ2-7	TRBV4-3	.	ASSQDWLAYEQY
14	TRBJ1-1	TRBV11-1	.	ASSGQSGRRWTEAF
12	TRBJ1-1	TRBV2	.	ASMTERVDTEAF
12	TRBJ2-2	TRBV5-1	.	ASSSGTYTGELF
14	TRBJ1-2	TRBV28	.	ASSMTGATPNYGYT
13	TRBJ1-4	TRBV29-1	.	SAQGTDIEGEKLF
14	TRBJ2-3	TRBV25-1	.	ASSEFGGQRTDTQY
14	TRBJ2-1	TRBV5-1	few	ASSKEFGSSYNEQF
11	TRBJ2-1	TRBV6-5	few	ASSPPRGTHRF
15	TRBJ1-5	TRBV19	.	ASSWGIGQNLNQPQH
16	TRBJ2-3	TRBV27	.	ASSLSIQGPISTDTQY